The next 16 T cell receptor beta chains were all read from a single sample in a study of T cell changes during pregnancy in multiple sclerosis. The table came from immunoSEQ multiplex PCR; TCRdb's copy has only in-frame clones and leaves some out. The sample has 64,000 or so clones, 92% seen once. The starting material was peripheral blood, obtained in the first trimester of pregnancy. The receptors derive from a female donor with multiple sclerosis, enrolled in a pregnancy study.

The chain recombines TRBV5-1 with TRBJ1-4; TRBD1 matches 9 bases. The V gene's germline CDR1 is SGHRS and CDR2 YFSETQ. The CDR3 has 16 amino acids. After removal of 3 bases from V and 7 bases from J, the junction contained 10 bases not matched to a gene. The DNA for the CDR3 is TGCGCCAGCAGCTATTTACAGGGGGCAGGTGGTGAAAAACTGTTTTTT. Translated: CASSYLQGAGGEKLFF.

The chain uses TRBV4-2 and TRBJ2-3, with TRBD2 identical over 7 bases. Trimming cost V 4 bases and J 4 bases; bases outside gene matches: 8. There are 15 residues in the CDR3. Germline V gene sequence: CDR1 LGHNA, CDR2 YNFKEQ. CDR3 protein: CASSPAAGDSDTQYF. CDR3 coding DNA: TGTGCCAGCAGCCCCGCGGCGGGAGACTCAGATACGCAGTATTTT.

The gene calls are TRBV11-2 and TRBJ2-2, with 10 bases fitting TRBD2. The CDR3 length is 17 residues. Looked up from germline, CDR1 is SGHAT and CDR2 is FQNNGV. With 0 bases clipped from V and 4 bases from J, the junction kept 5 bases outside the gene matches. CDR3 sequence: CASSLDLAGATTGELFF. CDR3 DNA sequence: TGTGCCAGCAGCTTAGACCTAGCGGGAGCGACCACCGGGGAGCTGTTTTTT.

The V call is TRBV7-2, the J call TRBJ2-3; 10 bases match TRBD2. Germline CDR1 is SGHTA and CDR2 is FQGNSA. V lost 1 base and J lost 8; bases outside the gene matches: 6. The CDR3 length is 15 residues. This chain's CDR3 is CASSLEAGGAVTQYF. CDR3 in DNA: TGTGCCAGCAGCTTAGAAGCGGGAGGGGCGGTTACGCAGTATTTT.

The chain uses TRBV10-3 and TRBJ1-2, with a tentative D call TRBD1 (6 bases). V dropped 1 base and J dropped 10 bases, with 10 bases sitting between them. From germline, CDR1 is ENHRY and CDR2 SYGVKD. This CDR3 has 12 amino acids. The CDR3 region is CAISELNRDYTF. CDR3 sequence (DNA): TGTGCCATCAGTGAGTTGAACAGGGACTACACCTTC.

This chain joins TRBV6-5 and TRBJ1-2; tentatively, D is TRBD1 (5 bases). Looked up from germline, CDR1 is MNHEY and CDR2 is SVGAGI. Trimming cost V 5 bases and J 4 bases, with 11 bases left between them. CDR3 size: 13 residues. The CDR3 loop reads CASSPSGGYGYTF. CDR3 in DNA: TGTGCCAGCAGTCCCTCGGGGGGCTATGGCTACACCTTC.

Only one count was recorded for this clone. This chain joins TRBV6-9 and TRBJ2-7; 13 nucleotides agree with TRBD2. V was pared by 7 bases and J by 3 bases, with 9 bases of the junction left unmatched. The CDR3 covers 16 residues. Germline V gene sequence: CDR1 MNHGY, CDR2 SVAAGI. The CDR3 region is CASTQGLAGPSYEQYF. The CDR3 DNA follows: TGTGCCAGCACCCAGGGACTAGCGGGACCCAGCTACGAGCAGTACTTC.

The chain couples TRBV4-3 to TRBJ2-2; 8 positions match TRBD1. Germline V gives CDR1 LGHNA, CDR2 YSLEER. V gave up 4 bases and J gave up 4 bases; unmatched junction bases: 5. The CDR3 loop spans 15 amino acids. The CDR3 DNA is TGCGCCAGCAGCCCGGACAGGGTGGGCACCGGGGAGCTGTTTTTT. This sequence encodes CASSPDRVGTGELFF.

J is TRBJ2-5 and V is TRBV2, with TRBD2 identical over 7 bases. CDR3 length equals 15 residues. Looked up from germline, CDR1 is SNHLY and CDR2 is FYNNEI. V lost 2 bases, J lost 4 bases, and 7 bases stayed unmatched. The CDR3 sequence: CASSESGIVGETQYF. For the CDR3, the DNA is TGTGCCAGCAGTGAAAGCGGGATTGTTGGAGAGACCCAGTACTTC.

The V gene is TRBV5-6, the J gene TRBJ2-1, with D uncertain. Trimming took 2 bases from V and 0 from J, leaving 6 bases between them. Germline CDR1 is SGHDT and CDR2 is YYEEEE. The CDR3 extends over 14 amino acids. This chain's CDR3 is CASSLRSSYNEQFF. Here the CDR3 DNA reads TGTGCCAGCAGCTTAAGGAGCTCCTACAATGAGCAGTTCTTC.

V and J are TRBV27 and TRBJ2-7; a weak D match, TRBD1 (5 bases). Trimming left V 3 bases short and J 2 bases short, with 8 bases between. The V gene's germline CDR1 is MNHEY and CDR2 SMNVEV (reference sequence). CDR3 size: 13 residues. CDR3 region: CASSLTATYEQYF. For the CDR3, the DNA is TGTGCCAGCAGTTTGACAGCAACCTACGAGCAGTACTTC.

Regarding this clone: The DNA is left out, because the CDR3 cannot be placed on it with certainty; the CDR3 is given as TCRdb lists it. The rearrangement links TRBV2 to TRBJ1-2; the D call of TRBD1 is as the table states it, not checked on the DNA. Germline CDR1 is SNHLY and CDR2 is FYNNEI. The CDR3 extends over 15 residues, inclusive of both ends. CDR3 in amino acids: CASSTSTGSNYGYTF.

Concerning this clone itself: In the same sample, other DNA sequences code for this CDR3. CDR3 nucleotides: TGTGCCAGCAGCCAGGGACAGCAAGAGACCCAGTACTTC. Protein product: CASSQGQQETQYF. This chain links TRBV25-1 with TRBJ2-5; 7 positions match TRBD1. Germline V CDR1 and CDR2: MGHDK, SYGVNS. Germline trimming cut 6 bases from V and 2 bases from J; bases unmatched to any gene: 3. CDR3 length: 13 amino acids.

The rearrangement links TRBV5-4 to TRBJ1-1; D unresolved. CDR1 and CDR2 (germline): SGHNT, YYREEE (reference sequence). This CDR3 spans 13 amino acids. Trimming removed 1 base at V and 2 bases at J, with 6 bases between. DNA of the CDR3: TGTGCCAGCAGCTTGCCTGTAAACACTGAAGCTTTCTTT. Translated, it gives CASSLPVNTEAFF.

This sequence joins TRBV4-3 and TRBJ2-1, with TRBD1 matching over 7 bases. V was clipped by 0 bases and J by 10 bases; unmatched bases: 9. From germline, CDR1 is LGHNA and CDR2 YSLEER. The CDR3 is 15 amino acids. The CDR3 DNA reads TGCGCCAGCAGCCAAGATTTAGGACAGGCACGCGAGCAGTTCTTC. This sequence encodes CASSQDLGQAREQFF.

J is TRBJ1-2 and V is TRBV5-1, with a tentative D call TRBD1 (5 bases). Germline assignment: CDR1 SGHRS and CDR2 YFSETQ. This CDR3 is 14 amino acids long. V was clipped by 4 bases and J by 2 bases, with 12 bases between them. CDR3 in amino acids: CASSGAGGNYGYTF. The CDR3 DNA is TGCGCCAGCAGCGGGGCGGGGGGAAACTATGGCTACACCTTC.